This section outlines one T cell receptor (beta chain) sequence together with its context. Its antigen is not yet known. No quality values exist for individual bases; no much larger clone is one base distant. Donors formed part of the validation cohort, which comprised 120 subjects and was distinct from the first cohort of several hundred subjects. The library was obtained by the immunoSEQ multiplex PCR assay. The paper's processing steps were these. To diagnose cytomegalovirus status from the catalog of TCR beta chain sequences, a statistical classification framework was built. The immuneACCESS repertoire file appears here via TCRdb, limited to in-frame rearrangements. These files lack a portion of the clones; in checked studies, under half of the deficit traces to unresolved V genes, and the cause of the others is not known. V, J and clone size derive from that table, while D and trimming were established from the DNA sequence. This sample holds about 280,000 clones; 88% were observed only once. The ten largest make up over 0.7% of the sample.

These data belong to a study of cytomegalovirus exposure and HLA in healthy donors (dated by TCRdb to about 2017). Describing the broader study: The 666 repertoires of the first cohort and the 120 validation repertoires were produced on the same platform, according to a later analysis. The study was designed to test whether signatures of past pathogen exposure could be identified by cataloging public T cell receptors. Along with the roughly 610-subject first cohort, a separate validation cohort of about 110 different subjects was used. To predict cytomegalovirus infection status, the study combined high-throughput TCR immunosequencing, statistical association of individual TCRs with disease status, and machine learning.

Overall study outcomes, separate from this receptor: The validation cohort had no HLA typing available for a later analysis, so co-occurrence within that cohort was assessed over all 120 or so repertoires. Of the cluster scores, approximately 94% were above 0 in a later analysis, which found that TCRs clustered in the first cohort also tended to co-occur in the 130 or so validation repertoires. Cytomegalovirus status was reported to be diagnosed by the classifier with high specificity and sensitivity in both the original and validation cohorts. Across donors, most TCR sequences were observed very rarely, whereas some public TCRs were present in many individuals. The authors suggested that the approach could potentially be generalized to other disease states and immunological phenotypes. Three of the identified cytomegalovirus-associated TCR beta chains were confirmed in vitro to be specific for cytomegalovirus antigens. The study gave a list of about 150 TCR beta chains associated with cytomegalovirus.

CDR1 and CDR2 are read off the germline V gene as MDHEN and SYDVKM. Trimming leaves V shorter by 8 bases and J shorter by 7 bases, with the junction holding 2 bases beyond the gene matches. Reading from cysteine to phenylalanine, the CDR3 counts 11 amino acids. The sequence is cut down to CDR3 DNA, 33 bases in frame from base 1. The sequencing sample was made of PBMCs. The sequence derives from a woman between 18 and 30 years old in good health and CMV-seronegative. The receptor chain draws on TRBV28 and TRBJ2-1; 7 nucleotides in the junction match TRBD2. For the CDR3, the sequence is CASWDYNEQFF. The nucleotide sequence reads as follows: TGTGCCAGCTGGGACTATAATGAGCAGTTCTTC. With the portions outside the CDR3 filled from the reference TRBV28 and TRBJ2-1 genes, the complete variable region becomes DVKVTQSSRYLVKRTGEKVFLECVQDMDHENMFWYRQDPGLGLRLIYFSYDVKMKEKGDIPEGYSVSREKKERFSLILESASTNQTSMYLCASWDYNEQFFGPGTRLTVL.